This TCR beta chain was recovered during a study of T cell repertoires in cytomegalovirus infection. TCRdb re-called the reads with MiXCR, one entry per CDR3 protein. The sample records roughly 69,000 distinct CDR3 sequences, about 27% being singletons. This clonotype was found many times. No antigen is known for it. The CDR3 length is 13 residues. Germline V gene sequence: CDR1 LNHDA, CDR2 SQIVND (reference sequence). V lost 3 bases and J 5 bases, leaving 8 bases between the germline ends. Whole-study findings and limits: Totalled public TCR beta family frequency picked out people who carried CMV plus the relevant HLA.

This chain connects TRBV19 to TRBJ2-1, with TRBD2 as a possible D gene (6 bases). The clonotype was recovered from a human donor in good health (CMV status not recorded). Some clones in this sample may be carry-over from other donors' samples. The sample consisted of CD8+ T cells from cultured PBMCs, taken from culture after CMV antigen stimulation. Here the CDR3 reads CASSMGLDNEQFF. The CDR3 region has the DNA TGTGCCAGTAGTATGGGACTCGACAATGAGCAGTTCTTC.